One T cell receptor delta chain is described in this entry. Its antigen remains undetermined. Base qualities are not at hand, and no much larger clone is one base apart. Other nucleotide sequences from this sample produce the same CDR3. Instrument used: Illumina MiSeq. TCRdb recomputed clones from the public reads with CATT; identical DNA rows were then combined. The sample table holds about 9,200 delta-chain clones, of which under 25% were seen once. The ten largest clones represent approximately 4.8% of the sample. The CDR3 sequence holds 20 residues, the cysteine and phenylalanine included. Left in the record is the CDR3 DNA by itself, 60 bases read in frame from the first base. For this chain, trimming is 0 bases at the V end and 0 bases at the J end, and the number of junction bases without a gene match is 8. CDR1 and CDR2 were assigned from the germline V gene as GEAIGNYY and EKD. This record belongs to a study of gamma-delta chains in newborns, infants, children (dated by TCRdb to between 2017 and 2020). Describing the broader study: In the study title, it is stated that polyclonal expansion of innate gammadelta T cells is driven by microbial exposure immediately after birth. The study examined the way microbial exposure affected innate gammadelta T cell populations in human newborns right after birth.

The chain is made from TRDV2 and TRDJ3; 9 of the junction bases match TRDD3. The TCR sequence derives from a child who was a newborn, infant or young child, either healthy, febrile or measles-vaccinated (not recorded which). Material for sequencing was blood. The CDR3 here reads CACDTVLGDPSSWDTRQMFF. The nucleotides read TGTGCCTGTGACACCGTCCTGGGGGATCCGAGCTCCTGGGACACCCGACAGATGTTTTTC.